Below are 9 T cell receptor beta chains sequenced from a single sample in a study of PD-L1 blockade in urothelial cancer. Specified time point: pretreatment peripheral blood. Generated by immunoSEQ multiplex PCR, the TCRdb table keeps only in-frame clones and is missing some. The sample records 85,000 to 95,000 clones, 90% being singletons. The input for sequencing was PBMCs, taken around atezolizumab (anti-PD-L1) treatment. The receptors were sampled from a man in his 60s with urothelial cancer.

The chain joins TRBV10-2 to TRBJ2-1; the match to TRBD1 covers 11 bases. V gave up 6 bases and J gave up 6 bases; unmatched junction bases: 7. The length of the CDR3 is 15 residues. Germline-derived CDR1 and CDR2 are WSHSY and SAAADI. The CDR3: CASRRDRGKFNEQFF. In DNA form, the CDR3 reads TGCGCCAGCAGGCGGGACAGGGGGAAATTCAATGAGCAGTTCTTC.

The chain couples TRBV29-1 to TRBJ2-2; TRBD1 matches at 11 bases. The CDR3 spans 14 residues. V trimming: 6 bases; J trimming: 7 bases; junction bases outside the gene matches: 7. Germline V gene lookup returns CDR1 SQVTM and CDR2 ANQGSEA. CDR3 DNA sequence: TGCAGCGTAGGACAGGGGGCTTCGGGCGGGGAGCTGTTTTTT. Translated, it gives CSVGQGASGGELFF.

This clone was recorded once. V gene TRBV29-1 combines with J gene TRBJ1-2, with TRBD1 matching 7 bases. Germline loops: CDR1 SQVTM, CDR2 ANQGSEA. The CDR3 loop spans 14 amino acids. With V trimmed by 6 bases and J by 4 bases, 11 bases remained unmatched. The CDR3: CSVDSTGDGYGYTF. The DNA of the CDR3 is TGCAGCGTCGACTCAACAGGGGACGGCTATGGCTACACCTTC.

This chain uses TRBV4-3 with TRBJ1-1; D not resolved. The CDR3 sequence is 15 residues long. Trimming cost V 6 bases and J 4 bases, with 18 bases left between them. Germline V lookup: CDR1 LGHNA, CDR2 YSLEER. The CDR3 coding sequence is TGCGCCAGCAGTTCTCAAAATACGGGAGGCACTGAAGCTTTCTTT. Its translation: CASSSQNTGGTEAFF.

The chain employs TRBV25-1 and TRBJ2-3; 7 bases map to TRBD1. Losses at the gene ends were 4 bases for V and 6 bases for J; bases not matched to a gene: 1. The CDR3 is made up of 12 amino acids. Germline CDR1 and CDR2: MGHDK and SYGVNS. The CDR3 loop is CASSAQGDTQYF. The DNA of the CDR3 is TGTGCCAGCAGTGCACAGGGGGATACGCAGTATTTT.

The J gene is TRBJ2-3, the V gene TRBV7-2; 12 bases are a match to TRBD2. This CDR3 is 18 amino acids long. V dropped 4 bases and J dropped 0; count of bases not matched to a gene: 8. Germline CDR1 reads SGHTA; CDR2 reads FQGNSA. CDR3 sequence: CASSSRTSGTSSTDTQYF. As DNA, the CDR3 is TGTGCCAGCAGCTCGAGGACTAGCGGGACCTCTAGCACAGATACGCAGTATTTT.

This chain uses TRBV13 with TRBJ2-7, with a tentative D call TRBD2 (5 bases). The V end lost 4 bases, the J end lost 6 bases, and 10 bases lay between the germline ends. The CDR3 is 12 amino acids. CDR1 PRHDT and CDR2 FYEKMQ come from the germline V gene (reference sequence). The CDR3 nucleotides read TGTGCCAGCAGCTCCCGGAGGACCGAGCAGTACTTC. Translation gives CASSSRRTEQYF.

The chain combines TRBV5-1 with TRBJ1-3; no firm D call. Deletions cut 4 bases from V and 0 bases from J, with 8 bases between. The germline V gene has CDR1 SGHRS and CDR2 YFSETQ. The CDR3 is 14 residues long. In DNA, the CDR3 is TGCGCCAGCAGCGCGGAAGTCTCTGGAAACACCATATATTTT. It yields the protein CASSAEVSGNTIYF.

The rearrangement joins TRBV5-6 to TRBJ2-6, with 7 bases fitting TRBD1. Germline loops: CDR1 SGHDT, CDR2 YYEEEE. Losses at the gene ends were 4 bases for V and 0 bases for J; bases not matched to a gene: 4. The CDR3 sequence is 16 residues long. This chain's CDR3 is CASSPQGVSGANVLTF. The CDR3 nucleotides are TGTGCCAGCAGCCCGCAGGGGGTCTCTGGGGCCAACGTCCTGACTTTC.